This T cell receptor (beta chain) was recorded in a study of cytomegalovirus exposure and HLA in healthy donors. Using immunoSEQ multiplex PCR, the repertoire was profiled, and TCRdb retains in-frame clones only, with some absent. The repertoire holds about 260,000 clones, with less than 95% as singletons. The origin of this receptor is a woman aged 30 to 39 in good health and CMV-seronegative. The sample comprised PBMCs.

CDR3 in DNA: TGTGCCAGCAGCTTAGCTTTCCGGGACACGGAGACCCAGTACTTC. It is translated as CASSLAFRDTETQYF. The chain combines TRBV11-2 with TRBJ2-5; weak D call: TRBD1 (6 bases). CDR3 size: 15 residues. Per germline, CDR1 SGHAT and CDR2 FQNNGV. V dropped 1 base and J dropped 5 bases, with 14 bases sitting between them.